Listed below are T cell receptor beta chains from one sample, sequenced in a study of T cell repertoires in cytomegalovirus infection. TCRdb fed the reads into MiXCR, producing one record per CDR3 protein. The sample lists 360,000 or so distinct CDR3 sequences; about 35% were seen once. What these receptors recognize is not known. Sample: cultured PBMCs, taken from culture after CMV antigen stimulation. The receptors stem from a human donor in good health (CMV status not recorded). Some clones in this sample may be carry-over from other donors' samples. Each CDR3 is given with its conserved first and last residue. The D gene is left open where the match is weak. Expanded clones are given a class, and other clones once, few, many or no size at all.

len,j_gene,v_gene,d_gene,abundance,CDR3nt,CDR3aa
14,TRBJ1-5,TRBV28,TRBD1,.,TGTGCCAGCAGTTTTGGGACAGGGATTCAGCCCCAGCATTTT,CASSFGTGIQPQHF
16,TRBJ2-7,TRBV24-1,TRBD1,.,TGTGCCACCAGTGATTCCGGGACAGACCGCTCCTACGAGCAGTACTTC,CATSDSGTDRSYEQYF
15,TRBJ1-2,TRBV5-1,.,.,TGCGCCAGCAGCTTGGTAACAGGGACCCACTATGGCTACACCTTC,CASSLVTGTHYGYTF
14,TRBJ2-5,TRBV6-2/TRBV6-3,.,.,TGTGCCAGCAGTACCCAAGTTAAGGCCGGGACCCAGTACTTC,CASSTQVKAGTQYF
15,TRBJ1-3,TRBV4-1,.,.,TGCGCCAGCAGCGAACTAACAGGGCAAGGAAACACCATATATTTT,CASSELTGQGNTIYF
13,TRBJ2-5,TRBV25-1,TRBD2,few,TGTGCCAGCAGTGAATTCACTAGCGGGAGATGGGACTTC,CASSEFTSGRWDF
14,TRBJ1-6,TRBV20-1,.,.,TGCAGTGCTAGACAGAACGTGCCCAATTCACCCCTCCACTTT,CSARQNVPNSPLHF
16,TRBJ2-6,TRBV7-3,.,few,TGTGCCAGCAGCCTCAGGGTCCCAACTGGGGCCAACGTCCTGACTTTC,CASSLRVPTGANVLTF
17,TRBJ1-2,TRBV12-3/TRBV12-4,.,once,TGTGCCAGCAGTCCGACAGGACAGAGGGCAGCTAACTATGGCTACACCTTC,CASSPTGQRAANYGYTF
14,TRBJ1-1,TRBV6-2/TRBV6-3,.,.,TGTGCCAGCAGTTACCGGGGGATGAACACTGAAGCTTTCTTT,CASSYRGMNTEAFF
17,TRBJ2-5,TRBV10-3,TRBD2,.,TGTGCCATCAGTGAGTCGACTGGAGTGGCGGGAGGCCAGACCCAGTACTTC,CAISESTGVAGGQTQYF
13,TRBJ2-5,TRBV7-2,.,few,TGTGCCAGCAGCTTAAGCCCAGGGGAGACCCAGTACTTC,CASSLSPGETQYF
15,TRBJ2-4,TRBV4-3,.,.,TGCGCCAGCAGCCAAGATCGTACTGCCAAAAACATTCAGTACTTC,CASSQDRTAKNIQYF
14,TRBJ2-2,TRBV7-2,.,few,TGTGCCAGCAGGATACAAGGGTTTAACGGGGAGCTGTTTTTT,CASRIQGFNGELFF
13,TRBJ1-2,TRBV7-9,.,.,TGTGCCAGCAGCTTAATGGGGACAAATGGCTACACCTTC,CASSLMGTNGYTF
13,TRBJ1-4,TRBV7-2,.,.,TGTGCCAGCAGCCTAGGGACGAGTGAAAAACTGTTTTTT,CASSLGTSEKLFF
15,TRBJ2-3,TRBV7-2,.,many,TGTGCCAGCAGTCAGGCAGGGCATAGCACAGATACGCAGTATTTT,CASSQAGHSTDTQYF
15,TRBJ2-6,TRBV7-6,.,once,TGTGCCAGCAGCTCCCAGGGAAACGGGGCCAACGTCCTGACTTTC,CASSSQGNGANVLTF